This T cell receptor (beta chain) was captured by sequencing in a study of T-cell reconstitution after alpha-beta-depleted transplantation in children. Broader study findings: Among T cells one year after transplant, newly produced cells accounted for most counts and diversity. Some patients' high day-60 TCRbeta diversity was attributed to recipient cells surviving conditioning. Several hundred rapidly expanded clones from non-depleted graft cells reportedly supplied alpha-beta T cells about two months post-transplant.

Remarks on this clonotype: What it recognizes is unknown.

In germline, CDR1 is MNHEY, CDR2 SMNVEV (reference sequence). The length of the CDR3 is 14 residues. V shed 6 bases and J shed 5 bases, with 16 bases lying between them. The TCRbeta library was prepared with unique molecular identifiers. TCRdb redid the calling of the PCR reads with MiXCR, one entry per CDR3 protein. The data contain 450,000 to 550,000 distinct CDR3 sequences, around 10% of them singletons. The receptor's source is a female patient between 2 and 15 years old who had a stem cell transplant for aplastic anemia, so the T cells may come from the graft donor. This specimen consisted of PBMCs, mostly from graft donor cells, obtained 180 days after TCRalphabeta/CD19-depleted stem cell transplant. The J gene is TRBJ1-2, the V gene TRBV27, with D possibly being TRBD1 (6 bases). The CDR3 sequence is CASRLQGLGYGYTF. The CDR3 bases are TGTGCCAGCAGACTCCAGGGGCTTGGGTATGGCTACACCTTC.